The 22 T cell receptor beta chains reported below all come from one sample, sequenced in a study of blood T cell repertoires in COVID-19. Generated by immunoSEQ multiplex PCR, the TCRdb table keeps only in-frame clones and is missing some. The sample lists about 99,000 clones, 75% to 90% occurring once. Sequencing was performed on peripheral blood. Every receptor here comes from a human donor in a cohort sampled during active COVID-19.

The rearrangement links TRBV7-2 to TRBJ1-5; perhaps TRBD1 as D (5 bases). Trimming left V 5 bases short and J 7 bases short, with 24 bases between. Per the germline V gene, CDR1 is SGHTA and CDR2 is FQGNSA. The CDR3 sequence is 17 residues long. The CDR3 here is CASSLHPAGGVIQPQHF. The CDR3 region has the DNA TGTGCCAGCAGCCTACATCCGGCGGGGGGAGTAATCCAGCCCCAGCATTTT. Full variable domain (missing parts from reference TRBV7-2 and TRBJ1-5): GAGVSQSPSNKVTEKGKDVELRCDPISGHTALYWYRQSLGQGLEFLIYFQGNSAPDKSGLPSDRFSAERTGGSVSTLTIQRTQQEDSAVYLCASSLHPAGGVIQPQHFGDGTRLSIL.

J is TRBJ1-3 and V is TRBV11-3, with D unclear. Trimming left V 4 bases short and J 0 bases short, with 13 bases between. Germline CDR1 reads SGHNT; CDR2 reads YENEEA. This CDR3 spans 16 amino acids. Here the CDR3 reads CASSSPLWSSGNTIYF. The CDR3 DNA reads TGTGCCAGCAGCTCCCCCCTTTGGAGCTCTGGAAACACCATATATTTT.

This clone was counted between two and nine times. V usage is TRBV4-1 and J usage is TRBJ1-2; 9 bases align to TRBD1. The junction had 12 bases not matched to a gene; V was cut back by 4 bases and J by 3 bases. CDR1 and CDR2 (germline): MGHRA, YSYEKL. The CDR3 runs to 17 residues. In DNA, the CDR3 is TGCGCCAGCAGCCCCCGCCGGGGACAGGGAGCCCACTATGGCTACACCTTC. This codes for CASSPRRGQGAHYGYTF.

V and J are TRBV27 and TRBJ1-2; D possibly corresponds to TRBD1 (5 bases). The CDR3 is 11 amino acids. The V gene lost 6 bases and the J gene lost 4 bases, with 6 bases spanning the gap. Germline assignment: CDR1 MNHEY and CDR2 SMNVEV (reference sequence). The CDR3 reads CASSQGYGYTF. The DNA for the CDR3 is TGTGCCAGCAGCCAGGGCTATGGCTACACCTTC.

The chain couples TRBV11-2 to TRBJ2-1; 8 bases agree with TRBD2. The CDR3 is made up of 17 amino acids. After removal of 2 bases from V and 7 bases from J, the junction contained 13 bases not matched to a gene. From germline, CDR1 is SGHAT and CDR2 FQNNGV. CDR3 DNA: TGTGCCAGCAGCTTAAGGTCAAGCGGGGGCCACCAGAATGAGCAGTTCTTC. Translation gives CASSLRSSGGHQNEQFF.

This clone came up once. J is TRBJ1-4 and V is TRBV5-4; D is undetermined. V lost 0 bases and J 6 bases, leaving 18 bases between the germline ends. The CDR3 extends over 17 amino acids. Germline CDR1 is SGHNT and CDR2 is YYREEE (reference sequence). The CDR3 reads CASSLAGGGIGYEKLFF. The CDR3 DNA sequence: TGTGCCAGCAGCTTGGCCGGCGGAGGGATCGGTTATGAAAAACTGTTTTTT.

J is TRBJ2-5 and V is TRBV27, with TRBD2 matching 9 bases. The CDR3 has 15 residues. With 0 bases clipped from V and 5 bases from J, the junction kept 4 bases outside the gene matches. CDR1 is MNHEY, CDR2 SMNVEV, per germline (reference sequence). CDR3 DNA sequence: TGTGCCAGCAGTTTATCGCGGGGGGGCAAGGAGACCCAGTACTTC. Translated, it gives CASSLSRGGKETQYF.

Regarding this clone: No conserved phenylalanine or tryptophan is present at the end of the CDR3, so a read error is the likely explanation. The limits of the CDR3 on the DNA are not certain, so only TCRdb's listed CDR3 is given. CDR3: CASRSTGRFS. V gene TRBV7-3 combines with J gene TRBJ1-2; the table names TRBD1, a call not compared with the DNA. From its first to its last residue, the CDR3 has 10 amino acids. The germline gives CDR1 SGHTA, CDR2 FQGTGA.

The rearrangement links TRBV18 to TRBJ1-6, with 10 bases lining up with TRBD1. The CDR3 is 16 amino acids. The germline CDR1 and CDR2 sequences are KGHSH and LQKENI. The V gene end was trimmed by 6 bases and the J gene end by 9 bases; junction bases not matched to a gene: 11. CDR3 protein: CASSSGQGLVGSPLHF. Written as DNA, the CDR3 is TGTGCCAGCTCGTCGGGACAGGGGCTGGTAGGTTCACCCCTCCACTTT.

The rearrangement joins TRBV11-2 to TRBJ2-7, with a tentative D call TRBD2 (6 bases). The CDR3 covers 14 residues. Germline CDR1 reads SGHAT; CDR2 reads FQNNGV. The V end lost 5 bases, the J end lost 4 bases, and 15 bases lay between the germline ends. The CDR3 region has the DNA TGTGCCAGCAGCCCCAACCATGCGGGGTACGAGCAGTACTTC. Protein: CASSPNHAGYEQYF.

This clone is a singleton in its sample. The CDR3 loop reads CASTDISTEAFF. The CDR3 DNA sequence: TGTGCCAGCACGGACATTTCCACTGAAGCTTTCTTT. This chain connects TRBV25-1 to TRBJ1-1; a possible D gene is TRBD1 (5 bases). Looked up from germline, CDR1 is MGHDK and CDR2 is SYGVNS. Trimming stripped 7 bases from V and 4 bases from J, with 10 bases between. The CDR3 totals 12 residues.

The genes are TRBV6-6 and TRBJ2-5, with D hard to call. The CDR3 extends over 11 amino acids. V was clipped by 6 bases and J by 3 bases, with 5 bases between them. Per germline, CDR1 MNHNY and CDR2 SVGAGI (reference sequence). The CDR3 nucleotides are TGTGCCAGCAGCACTAAAGAGACCCAGTACTTC. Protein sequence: CASSTKETQYF.

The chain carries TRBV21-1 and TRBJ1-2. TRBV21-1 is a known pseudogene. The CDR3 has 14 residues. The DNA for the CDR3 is TGTGCCGTACGAGACGGGAAGGCGGGCTATGGCTACACCTTC. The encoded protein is CAVRDGKAGYGYTF.

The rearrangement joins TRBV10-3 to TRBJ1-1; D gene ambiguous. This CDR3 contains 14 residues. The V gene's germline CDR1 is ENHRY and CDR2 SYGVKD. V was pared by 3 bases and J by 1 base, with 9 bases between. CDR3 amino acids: CAISEETPNTEAFF. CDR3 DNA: TGTGCCATCAGTGAAGAGACACCGAACACTGAAGCTTTCTTT.

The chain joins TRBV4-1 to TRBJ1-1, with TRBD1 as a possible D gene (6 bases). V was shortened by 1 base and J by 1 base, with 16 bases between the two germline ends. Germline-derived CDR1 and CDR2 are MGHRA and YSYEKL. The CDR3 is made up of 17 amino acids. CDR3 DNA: TGCGCCAGCAGCCAAGGGGGGTACGGGACACAGAACACTGAAGCTTTCTTT. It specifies CASSQGGYGTQNTEAFF.

CDR3 DNA: TGTGCCAGCAGAAAAGAGTATATCGATGAGCAGTTCTTC. Translating it yields CASRKEYIDEQFF. The chain links TRBV25-1 to TRBJ2-1; D remains unclear. The CDR3 loop spans 13 amino acids. The V gene lost 6 bases and the J gene lost 8 bases, with 14 bases spanning the gap. Germline CDR1 and CDR2: MGHDK and SYGVNS. Full variable domain (rest looked up from reference TRBV25-1 and TRBJ2-1): EADIYQTPRYLVIGTGKKITLECSQTMGHDKMYWYQQDPGMELHLIHYSYGVNSTEKGDLSSESTVSRIRTEHFPLTLESARPSHTSQYLCASRKEYIDEQFFGPGTRLTVL.

The CDR3, as DNA: TGTGCCAGCAGCTTAGCTCTAGCGGGGCGAGGCACGCAGTATTTT. Translated, it gives CASSLALAGRGTQYF. The chain couples TRBV7-2 to TRBJ2-3; 9 nucleotides line up with TRBD2. The ends lost 0 bases at V and 9 bases at J; junction bases unmatched: 7. The CDR3 is 15 residues long. CDR1 and CDR2 (germline): SGHTA, FQGNSA.

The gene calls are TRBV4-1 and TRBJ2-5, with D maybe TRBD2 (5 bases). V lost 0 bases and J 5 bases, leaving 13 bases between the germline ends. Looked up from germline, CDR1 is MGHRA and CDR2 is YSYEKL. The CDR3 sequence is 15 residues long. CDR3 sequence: CASSQDAGVGETQYF. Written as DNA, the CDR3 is TGCGCCAGCAGCCAAGATGCGGGCGTAGGGGAGACCCAGTACTTC.

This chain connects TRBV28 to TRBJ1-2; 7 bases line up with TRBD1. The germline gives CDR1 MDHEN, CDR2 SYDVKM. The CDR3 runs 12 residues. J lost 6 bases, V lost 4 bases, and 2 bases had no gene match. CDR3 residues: CASSSGGHGYTF. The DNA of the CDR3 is TGTGCCAGCAGTTCAGGGGGGCATGGCTACACCTTC.

The CDR3 protein is CAWGKLWGTDTEAFF. The CDR3 coding sequence is TGTGCCTGGGGTAAGTTGTGGGGGACAGACACTGAAGCTTTCTTT. The gene calls are TRBV30 and TRBJ1-1, with 7 bases that match TRBD1. With V trimmed by 5 bases and J by 3 bases, 12 bases remained unmatched. This CDR3 comprises 15 residues. Germline V gene sequence: CDR1 GTSNPN, CDR2 SVGIG (reference sequence).

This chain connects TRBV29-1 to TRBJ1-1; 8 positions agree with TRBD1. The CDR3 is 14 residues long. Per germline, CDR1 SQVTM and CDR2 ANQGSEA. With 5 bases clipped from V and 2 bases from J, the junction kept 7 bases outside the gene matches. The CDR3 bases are TGCAGCGTTAGGGTCGACAGGGGAAACACTGAAGCTTTCTTT. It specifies CSVRVDRGNTEAFF.

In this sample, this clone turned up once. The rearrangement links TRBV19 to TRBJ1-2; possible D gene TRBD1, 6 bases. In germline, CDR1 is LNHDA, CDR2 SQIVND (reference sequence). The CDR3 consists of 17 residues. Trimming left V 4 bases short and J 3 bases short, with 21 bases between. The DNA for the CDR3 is TGTGCCAGTAGTACCACAGGGAAATCAAGATTGTACTATGGCTACACCTTC. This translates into CASSTTGKSRLYYGYTF.